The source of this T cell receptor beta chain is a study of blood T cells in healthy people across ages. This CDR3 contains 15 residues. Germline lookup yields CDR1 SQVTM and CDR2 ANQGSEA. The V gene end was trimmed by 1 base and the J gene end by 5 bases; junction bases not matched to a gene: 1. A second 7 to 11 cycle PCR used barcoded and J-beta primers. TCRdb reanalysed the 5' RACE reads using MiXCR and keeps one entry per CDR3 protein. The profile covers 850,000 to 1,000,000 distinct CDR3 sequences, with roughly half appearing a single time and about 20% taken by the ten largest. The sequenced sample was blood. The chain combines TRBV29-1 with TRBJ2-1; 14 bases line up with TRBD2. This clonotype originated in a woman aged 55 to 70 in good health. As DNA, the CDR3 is TGCAGCGTTGAAGGGACTAGCGGGGGGAACAATGAGCAGTTCTTC. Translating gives CSVEGTSGGNNEQFF.